This TCR beta chain emerged from a study of T cell responses to AZD1222 COVID-19 vaccine. The germline CDR1 and CDR2 sequences are SGHVS and FQNEAQ. The CDR3 runs to 15 residues. V lost 0 bases to trimming and J lost 4 bases, with 9 bases between them. Generated by immunoSEQ multiplex PCR, the TCRdb table keeps only in-frame clones and is missing some. The sample holds roughly 70,000 clones, about 93% seen once. To note about this clone: No antigen is known for it.

Broader study findings: Of the AZD1222 recipients, only 5 or 6 were seropositive at baseline.

This TCR came from an adult who received the MenACWY meningococcal vaccine as a control. The chain employs TRBV7-8 and TRBJ2-2; D call uncertain. The sample consisted of peripheral blood, taken 28 days after the second dose of the MenACWY control vaccine. As DNA, the CDR3 is TGTGCCAGCAGCTTAGCGCGATGGGGCACCGGGGAGCTGTTTTTT. Its translation is CASSLARWGTGELFF.